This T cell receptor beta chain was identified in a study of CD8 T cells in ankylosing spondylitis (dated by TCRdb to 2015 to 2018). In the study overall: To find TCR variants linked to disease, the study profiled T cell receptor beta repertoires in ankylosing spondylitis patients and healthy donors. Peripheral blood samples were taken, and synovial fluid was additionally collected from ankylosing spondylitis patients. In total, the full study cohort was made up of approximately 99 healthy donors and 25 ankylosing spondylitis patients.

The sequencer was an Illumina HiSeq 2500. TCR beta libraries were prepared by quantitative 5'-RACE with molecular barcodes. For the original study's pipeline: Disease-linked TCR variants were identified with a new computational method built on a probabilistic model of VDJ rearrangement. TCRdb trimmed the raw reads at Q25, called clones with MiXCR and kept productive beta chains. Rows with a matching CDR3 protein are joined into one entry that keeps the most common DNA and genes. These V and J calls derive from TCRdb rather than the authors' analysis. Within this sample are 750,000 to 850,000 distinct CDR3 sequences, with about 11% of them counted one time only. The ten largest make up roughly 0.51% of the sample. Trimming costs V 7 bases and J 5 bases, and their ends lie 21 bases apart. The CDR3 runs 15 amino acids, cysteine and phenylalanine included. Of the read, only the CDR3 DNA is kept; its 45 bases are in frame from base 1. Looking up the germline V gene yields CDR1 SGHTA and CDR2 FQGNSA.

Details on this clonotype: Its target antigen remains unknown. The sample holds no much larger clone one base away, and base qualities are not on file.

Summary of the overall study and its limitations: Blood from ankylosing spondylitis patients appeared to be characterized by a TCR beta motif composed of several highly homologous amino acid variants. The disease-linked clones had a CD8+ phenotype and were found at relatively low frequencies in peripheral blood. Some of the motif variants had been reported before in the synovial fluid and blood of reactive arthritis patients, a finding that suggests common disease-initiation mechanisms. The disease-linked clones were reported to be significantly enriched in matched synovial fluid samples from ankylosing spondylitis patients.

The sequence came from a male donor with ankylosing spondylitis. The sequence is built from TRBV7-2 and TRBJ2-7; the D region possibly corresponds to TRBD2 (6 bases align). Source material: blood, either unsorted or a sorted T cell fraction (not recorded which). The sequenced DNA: TGTGCCAGCACCCCAGGAGGGGCGGGTAGGAACGAGCAGTACTTC. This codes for CASTPGGAGRNEQYF.